These 8 T cell receptor beta chains share one sample of origin, sequenced in a study of blood T cell repertoires in COVID-19. This table comes from immunoSEQ multiplex PCR, and its TCRdb copy is limited to in-frame clones, with some not included. The sample shows 60,000 to 95,000 clones, approximately 79% of them seen only once. Sequenced input: peripheral blood. These receptors were collected from a human donor with acute or convalescent COVID-19. The donor label of this sample is uncertain.

This rearrangement joins TRBV7-6 to TRBJ2-3; TRBD2 agrees at 14 bases. Per germline, CDR1 SGHVS and CDR2 FNYEAQ. The CDR3 is 21 amino acids. V was clipped by 6 bases and J by 2 bases; unmatched bases: 19. In DNA form, the CDR3 reads TGTGCCAGCAGACCTTCCGGGACTAGCGGGAGAAGCCGAGGGGTCACAGATACGCAGTATTTT. Its translation is CASRPSGTSGRSRGVTDTQYF.

The CDR3 DNA sequence: TGCGCCAGCAGCCAAGATCGACAGGGGACTGAGCAGTTCTTC. It is translated as CASSQDRQGTEQFF. The chain recombines TRBV4-3 with TRBJ2-1; 8 positions agree with TRBD1. The CDR3 length is 14 residues. Germline V CDR1 and CDR2: LGHNA, YSLEER. The V gene end was trimmed by 0 bases and the J gene end by 9 bases; junction bases not matched to a gene: 4.

For this clone: It is likely a read error, because the conserved phenylalanine at the end of the CDR3 is missing. The limits of the CDR3 on the DNA are not certain, so only TCRdb's listed CDR3 is given. The J gene is TRBJ1-1, the V gene TRBV28; the table's D call, TRBD1, has no DNA check behind it. The germline gives CDR1 MDHEN, CDR2 SYDVKM. From its first to its last residue, the CDR3 has 13 amino acids. The CDR3 loop reads CASSLPSGQGLRV.

This clone was picked up a small number of times. The chain has TRBV11-2 and TRBJ2-3, with 10 bases identical to TRBD2. CDR1 and CDR2 from the germline V gene are SGHAT and FQNNGV. The V gene end was trimmed by 5 bases and the J gene end by 3 bases; junction bases not matched to a gene: 8. The CDR3 extends over 16 amino acids. The CDR3 DNA sequence: TGTGCCAGCAGCCCTGGACTAGCGGCTGCGACAGATACGCAGTATTTT. It is translated as CASSPGLAAATDTQYF.

This clone was observed a few times. The rearrangement links TRBV7-3 to TRBJ1-1; D is uncertain. The germline CDR1 and CDR2 sequences are SGHTA and FQGTGA. This CDR3 contains 14 residues. Trimming took 5 bases from V and 1 from J, leaving 11 bases between them. This chain's CDR3 is CASSPTRGNTEAFF. CDR3 DNA sequence: TGTGCCAGCAGCCCGACCCGGGGGAACACTGAAGCTTTCTTT.

The rearrangement links TRBV9 to TRBJ1-6; D is unclear. Trimming removed 0 bases at V and 14 bases at J, with 12 bases between. Germline V gene lookup returns CDR1 SGDLS and CDR2 YYNGEE. This CDR3 is 13 amino acids long. The CDR3 region is CASSVGRGGALHF. In nucleotides, the CDR3 is TGTGCCAGCAGCGTAGGGCGGGGTGGGGCCCTCCACTTT.

This chain joins TRBV27 and TRBJ1-2; tentatively, D is TRBD1 (5 bases). The germline V gene encodes CDR1 MNHEY and CDR2 SMNVEV (reference sequence). The germline V and J ends were trimmed by 5 bases and 6 bases, with 19 bases remaining between them. There are 15 residues in the CDR3. CDR3 sequence (DNA): TGTGCCAGCAGTGTACAGGTCCCTCGGGTCCATGGCTACACCTTC. Translation gives CASSVQVPRVHGYTF.

The chain carries TRBV14 and TRBJ1-3; D is uncertain. The CDR3 covers 14 residues. Per the germline V gene, CDR1 is SGHDN and CDR2 is FVKESK. V lost 8 bases and J lost 0, with 11 bases in between. CDR3 protein: CASSTTASGNTIYF. The DNA of the CDR3 is TGTGCCAGCTCAACAACAGCCTCTGGAAACACCATATATTTT.